This T cell receptor beta chain was found in a study of blood T cell repertoires in COVID-19. For the study at large: Italy, Spain and the United States were the sources of the convalescent and acute COVID-19 samples. In each case, the material was cDNA or gDNA derived from T cells, B-cell-depleted T cells, or PBMCs.

V shed 1 base and J 2 bases; nucleotides not matched to a gene: 7. CDR1 MDHEN and CDR2 SYDVKM come from the germline V gene. The CDR3 has 17 amino acids. Authors' processing steps: Counts of nucleated cells, estimated from reference gene primer amplification, were obtained. The method was immunoSEQ multiplex PCR; TCRdb's version includes in-frame clones alone and lacks a portion of them. From that table come the V and J calls and clone size; the DNA was used to work out D and trimming. In the table there are about 220,000 clones, about 88% of which are singletons. This TCR was sampled from a man aged 35-49 years with acute or convalescent COVID-19. This chain links TRBV28 with TRBJ1-4; 7 positions match TRBD1. The sequenced sample consisted of peripheral blood. Written as DNA, the CDR3 is TGTGCCAGCAGTTTATTCGAGACAGGGTATACTAATGAAAAACTGTTTTTT. Encoded protein: CASSLFETGYTNEKLFF.